This entry concerns a single T cell receptor (beta chain). This specimen comes from a study of monozygotic twins with inflammatory bowel disease. UMIs incorporating a 6-nucleotide sample barcode were appended by means of template switching. TCRdb reanalyzed the 5' RACE reads, giving one entry per CDR3 protein sequence and no DNA. The specimen's table records a few hundred thousand distinct CDR3 sequences. The source is a human donor with ulcerative colitis or Crohn's disease, or a healthy co-twin of an affected twin (not recorded which). Sequenced sample: blood.

CDR3 region: CASSPSPGTPEEKLFF. V and J are TRBV27 and TRBJ1-4. The CDR3 consists of 16 residues. Germline lookup yields CDR1 MNHEY and CDR2 SMNVEV (reference sequence).